Listed here is a single T cell receptor beta chain. The sample belongs to a study of blood T cell repertoires in COVID-19. Overall study: The cDNA or gDNA used as material had been derived from T cells, B-cell-depleted T cells, or PBMCs.

Germline lookup yields CDR1 SEHNR and CDR2 FQNEAQ (reference sequence). Trimming pared 5 bases from V and 3 bases from J, leaving 7 bases between. This CDR3 is 12 amino acids long. Only in-frame clones appear in the TCRdb table, and some are missing; sequencing was by immunoSEQ multiplex PCR. The sample lists around 260,000 clones, about 91% occurring once. V and J are TRBV7-9 and TRBJ1-2, with no clear D. The sequence was collected from a person aged 18-30 years with COVID-19, enrolled during active disease. Sequenced input: peripheral blood. In DNA form, the CDR3 reads TGTGCCAGCAGCCCCCGTGACTATGGCTACACCTTC. This gives the protein CASSPRDYGYTF. The whole variable domain, filled in from reference TRBV7-9 and TRBJ1-2, reads DTGVSQNPRHKITKRGQNVTFRCDPISEHNRLYWYRQTLGQGPEFLTYFQNEAQLEKSRLLSDRFSAERPKGSFSTLEIQRTEQGDSAMYLCASSPRDYGYTFGSGTRLTVV.